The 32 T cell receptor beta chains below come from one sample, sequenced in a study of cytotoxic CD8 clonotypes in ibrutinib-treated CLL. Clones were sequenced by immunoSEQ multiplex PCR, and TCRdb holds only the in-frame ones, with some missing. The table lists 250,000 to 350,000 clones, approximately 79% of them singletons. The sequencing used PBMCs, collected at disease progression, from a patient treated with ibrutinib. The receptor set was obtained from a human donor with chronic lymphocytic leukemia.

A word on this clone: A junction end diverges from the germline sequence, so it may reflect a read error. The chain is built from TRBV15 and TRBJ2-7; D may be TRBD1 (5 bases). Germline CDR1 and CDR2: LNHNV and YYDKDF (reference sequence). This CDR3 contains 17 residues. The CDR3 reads CATSRGHRTTKSYEHYF. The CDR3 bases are TGTGCCACCAGCAGAGGCCACCGGACAACTAAGAGCTACGAGCATTACTTC.

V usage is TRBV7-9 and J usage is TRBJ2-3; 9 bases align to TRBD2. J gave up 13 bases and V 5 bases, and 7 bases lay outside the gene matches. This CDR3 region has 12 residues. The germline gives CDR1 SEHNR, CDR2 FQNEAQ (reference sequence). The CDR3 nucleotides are TGTGCCAGCAGCAGCGCGGGGGGGTCGGAGTATTTT. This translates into CASSSAGGSEYF.

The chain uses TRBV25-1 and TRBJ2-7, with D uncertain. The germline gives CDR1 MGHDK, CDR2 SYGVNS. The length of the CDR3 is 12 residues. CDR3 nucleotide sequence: TGTGCTAGTGGGGAACCCTCCTACGAGCAGTACTTC. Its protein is CASGEPSYEQYF.

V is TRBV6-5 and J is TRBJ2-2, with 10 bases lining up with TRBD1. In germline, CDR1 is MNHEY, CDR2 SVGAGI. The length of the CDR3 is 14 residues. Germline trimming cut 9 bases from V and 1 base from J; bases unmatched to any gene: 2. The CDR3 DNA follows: TGTGCCAGTAGGACAGGGGGGAACACCGGGGAGCTGTTTTTT. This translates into CASRTGGNTGELFF.

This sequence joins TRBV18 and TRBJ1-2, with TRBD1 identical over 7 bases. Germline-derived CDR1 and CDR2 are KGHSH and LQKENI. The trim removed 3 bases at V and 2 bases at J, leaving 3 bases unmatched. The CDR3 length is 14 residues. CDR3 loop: CASSPGTANYGYTF. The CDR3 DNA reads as TGTGCCAGCTCACCGGGGACAGCAAACTATGGCTACACCTTC.

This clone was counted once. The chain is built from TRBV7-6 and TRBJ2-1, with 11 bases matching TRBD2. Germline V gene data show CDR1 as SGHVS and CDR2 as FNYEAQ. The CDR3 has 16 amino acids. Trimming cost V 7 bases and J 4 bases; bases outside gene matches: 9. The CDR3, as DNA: TGTGCCAGCACATTTAGGGGACTAGCGGATTACAATGAGCAGTTCTTC. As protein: CASTFRGLADYNEQFF. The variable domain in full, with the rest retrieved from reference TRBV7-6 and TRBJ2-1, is GAGVSQSPRYKVTKRGQDVALRCDPISGHVSLYWYRQALGQGPEFLTYFNYEAQQDKSGLPNDRFSAERPEGSISTLTIQRTEQRDSAMYRCASTFRGLADYNEQFFGPGTRLTVL.

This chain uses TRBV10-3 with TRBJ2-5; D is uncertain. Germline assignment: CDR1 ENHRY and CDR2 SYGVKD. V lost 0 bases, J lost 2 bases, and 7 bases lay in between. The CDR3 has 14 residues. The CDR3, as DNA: TGTGCCATCAGTGAGTCTGGGGAACAAGAGACCCAGTACTTC. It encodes CAISESGEQETQYF.

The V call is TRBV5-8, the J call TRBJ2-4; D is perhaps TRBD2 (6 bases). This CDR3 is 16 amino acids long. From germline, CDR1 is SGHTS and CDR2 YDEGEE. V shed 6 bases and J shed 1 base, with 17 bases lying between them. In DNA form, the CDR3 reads TGTGCCAGCACGGCAGGCCCAAGCGGGGCCAAAAACATTCAGTACTTC. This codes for CASTAGPSGAKNIQYF.

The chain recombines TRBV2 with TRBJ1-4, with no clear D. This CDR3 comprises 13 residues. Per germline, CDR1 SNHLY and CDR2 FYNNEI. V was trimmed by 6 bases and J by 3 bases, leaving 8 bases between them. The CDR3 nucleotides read TGTGCCAGCAGGAGAGGGTCTAATGAAAAACTGTTTTTT. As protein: CASRRGSNEKLFF.

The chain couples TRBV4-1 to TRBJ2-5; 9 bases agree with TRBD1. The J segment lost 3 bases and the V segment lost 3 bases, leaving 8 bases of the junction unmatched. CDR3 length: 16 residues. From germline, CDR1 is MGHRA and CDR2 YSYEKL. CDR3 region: CASSHAPGQGEETQYF. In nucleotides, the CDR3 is TGCGCCAGCAGCCATGCCCCGGGACAGGGTGAAGAGACCCAGTACTTC.

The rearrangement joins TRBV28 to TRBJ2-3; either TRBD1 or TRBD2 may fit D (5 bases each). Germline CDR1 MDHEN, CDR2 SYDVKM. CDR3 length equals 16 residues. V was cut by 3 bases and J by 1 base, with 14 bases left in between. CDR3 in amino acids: CASSLSRLGGTDTQYF. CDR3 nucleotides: TGTGCCAGCAGTTTGAGCAGGTTGGGGGGCACAGATACGCAGTATTTT.

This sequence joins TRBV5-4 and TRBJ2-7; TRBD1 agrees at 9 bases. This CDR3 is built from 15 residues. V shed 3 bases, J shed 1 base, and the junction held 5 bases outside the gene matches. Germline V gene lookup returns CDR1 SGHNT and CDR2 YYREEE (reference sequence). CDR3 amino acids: CASSSPGTGSYEQYF. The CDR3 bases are TGTGCCAGCAGCTCCCCCGGGACAGGGTCCTACGAGCAGTACTTC.

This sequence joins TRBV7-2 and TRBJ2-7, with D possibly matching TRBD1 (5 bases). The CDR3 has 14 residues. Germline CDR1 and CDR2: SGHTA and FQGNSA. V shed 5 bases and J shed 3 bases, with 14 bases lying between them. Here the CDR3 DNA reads TGTGCCAGCAGCCCGACAGTGCTAAGCTACGAGCAGTACTTC. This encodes CASSPTVLSYEQYF.

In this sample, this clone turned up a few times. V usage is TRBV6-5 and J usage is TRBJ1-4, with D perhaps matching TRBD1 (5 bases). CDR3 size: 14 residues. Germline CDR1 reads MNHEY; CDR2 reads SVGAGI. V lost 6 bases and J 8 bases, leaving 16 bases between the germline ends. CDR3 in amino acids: CASRIVGGNEKLFF. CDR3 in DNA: TGTGCCAGCAGGATTGTGGGGGGTAACGAAAAACTGTTTTTT.

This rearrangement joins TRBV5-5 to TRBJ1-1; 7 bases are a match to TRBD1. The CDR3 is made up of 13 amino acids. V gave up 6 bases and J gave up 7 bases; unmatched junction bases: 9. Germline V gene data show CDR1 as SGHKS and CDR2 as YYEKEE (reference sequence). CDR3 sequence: CASKPGQNFEAFF. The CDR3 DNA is TGTGCCAGCAAACCGGGACAGAATTTTGAAGCTTTCTTT.

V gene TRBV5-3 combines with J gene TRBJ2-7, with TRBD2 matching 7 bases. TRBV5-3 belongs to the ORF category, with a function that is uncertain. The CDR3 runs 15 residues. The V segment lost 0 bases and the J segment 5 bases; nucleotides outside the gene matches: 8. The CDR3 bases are TGTGCCAGAAGCTTGGAGACTAGCCCTAACCACGAGCAGTACTTC. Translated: CARSLETSPNHEQYF.

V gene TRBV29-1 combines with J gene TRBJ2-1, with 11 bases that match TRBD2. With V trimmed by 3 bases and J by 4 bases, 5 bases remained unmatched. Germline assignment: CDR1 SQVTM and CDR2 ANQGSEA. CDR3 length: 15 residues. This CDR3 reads CSVDQLAGVYNEQFF. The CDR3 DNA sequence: TGCAGCGTTGATCAACTAGCGGGGGTTTACAATGAGCAGTTCTTC.

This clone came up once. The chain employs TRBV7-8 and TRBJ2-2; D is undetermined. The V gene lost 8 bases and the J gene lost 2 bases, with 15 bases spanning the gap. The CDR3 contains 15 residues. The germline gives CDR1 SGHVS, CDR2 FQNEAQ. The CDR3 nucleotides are TGTGCCAGCCGCCCCAGACCTTACAACACCGGGGAGCTGTTTTTT. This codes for CASRPRPYNTGELFF.

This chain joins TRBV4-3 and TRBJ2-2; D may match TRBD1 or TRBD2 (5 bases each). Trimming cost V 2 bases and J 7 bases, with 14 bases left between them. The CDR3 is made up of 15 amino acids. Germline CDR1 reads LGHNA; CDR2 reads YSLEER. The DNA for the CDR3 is TGCGCCAGCAGCCAAACCCGAGGGGAGTTCGGGGAGCTGTTTTTT. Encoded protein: CASSQTRGEFGELFF.

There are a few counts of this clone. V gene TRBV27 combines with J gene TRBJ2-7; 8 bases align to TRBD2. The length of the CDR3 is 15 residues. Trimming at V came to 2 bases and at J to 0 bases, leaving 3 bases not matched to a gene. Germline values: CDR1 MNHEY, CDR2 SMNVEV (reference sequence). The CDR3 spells CASSLGGGSSYEQYF. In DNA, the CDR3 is TGTGCCAGCAGTTTAGGCGGGGGGAGCTCCTACGAGCAGTACTTC.

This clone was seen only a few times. The CDR3 here is CASSSGHEQYF. As DNA, the CDR3 is TGTGCCAGCAGCTCGGGGCACGAGCAGTACTTC. The V gene is TRBV7-9, the J gene TRBJ2-7; D tentatively fits TRBD1 or TRBD2 (5 bases each). The germline V gene encodes CDR1 SEHNR and CDR2 FQNEAQ (reference sequence). Deletions cut 4 bases from V and 5 bases from J, with 6 bases between. This CDR3 is built from 11 residues.

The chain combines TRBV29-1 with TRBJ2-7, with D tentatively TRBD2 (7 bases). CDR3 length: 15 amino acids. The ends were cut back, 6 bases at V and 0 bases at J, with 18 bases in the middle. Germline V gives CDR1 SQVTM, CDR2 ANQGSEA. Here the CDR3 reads CSVWGGPESSYEQYF. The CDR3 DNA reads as TGCAGCGTCTGGGGGGGGCCAGAGAGCTCCTACGAGCAGTACTTC.

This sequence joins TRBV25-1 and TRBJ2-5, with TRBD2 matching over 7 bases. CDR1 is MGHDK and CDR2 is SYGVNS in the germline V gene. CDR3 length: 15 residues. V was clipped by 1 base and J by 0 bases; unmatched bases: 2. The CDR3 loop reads CASSELGGNQETQYF. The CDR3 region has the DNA TGTGCCAGCAGTGAATTGGGAGGGAACCAAGAGACCCAGTACTTC.

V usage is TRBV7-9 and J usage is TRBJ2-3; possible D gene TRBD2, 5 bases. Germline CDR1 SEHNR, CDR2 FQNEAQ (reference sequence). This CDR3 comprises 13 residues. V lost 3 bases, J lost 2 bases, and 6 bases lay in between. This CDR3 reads CASSFGVTDTQYF. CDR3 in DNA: TGTGCCAGCAGCTTCGGGGTCACAGATACGCAGTATTTT.

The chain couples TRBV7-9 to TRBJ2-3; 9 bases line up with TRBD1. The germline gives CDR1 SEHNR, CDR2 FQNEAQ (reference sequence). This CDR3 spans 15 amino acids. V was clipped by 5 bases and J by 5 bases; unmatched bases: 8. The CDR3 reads CASSPAGTGRDTQYF. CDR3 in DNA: TGTGCCAGCAGCCCAGCCGGGACAGGGCGAGATACGCAGTATTTT.

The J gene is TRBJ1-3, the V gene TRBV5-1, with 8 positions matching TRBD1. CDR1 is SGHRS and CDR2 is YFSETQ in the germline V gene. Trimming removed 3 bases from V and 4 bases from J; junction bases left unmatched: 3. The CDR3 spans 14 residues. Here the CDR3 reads CASSSRGPGNTIYF. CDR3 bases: TGCGCCAGCAGCTCCAGGGGGCCGGGAAACACCATATATTTT.

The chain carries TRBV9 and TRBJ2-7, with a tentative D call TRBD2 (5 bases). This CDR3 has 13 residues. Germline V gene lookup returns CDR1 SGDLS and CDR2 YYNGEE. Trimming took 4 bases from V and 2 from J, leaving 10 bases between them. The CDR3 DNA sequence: TGTGCCAGCAGCCCGGGGAACACCTACGAGCAGTACTTC. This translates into CASSPGNTYEQYF.

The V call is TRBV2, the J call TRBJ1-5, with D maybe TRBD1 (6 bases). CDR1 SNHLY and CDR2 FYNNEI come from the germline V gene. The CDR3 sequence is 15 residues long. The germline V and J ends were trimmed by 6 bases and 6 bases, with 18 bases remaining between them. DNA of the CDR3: TGTGCCAGCAGCGCAGACAGTGGAGGGGGTCAGCCCCAGCATTTT. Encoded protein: CASSADSGGGQPQHF.

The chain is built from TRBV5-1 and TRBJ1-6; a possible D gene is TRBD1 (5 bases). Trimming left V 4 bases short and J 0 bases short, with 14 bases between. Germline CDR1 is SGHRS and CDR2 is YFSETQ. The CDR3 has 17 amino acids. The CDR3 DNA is TGCGCCAGCAGCCGGGACGGGGCAATCTCCTATAATTCACCCCTCCACTTT. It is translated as CASSRDGAISYNSPLHF.

CDR3 protein: CAISGAGQNYGYTF. In nucleotides, the CDR3 is TGTGCCATCAGTGGGGCGGGACAGAACTATGGCTACACCTTC. The V call is TRBV10-3, the J call TRBJ1-2, with TRBD1 identical over 7 bases. The germline V gene encodes CDR1 ENHRY and CDR2 SYGVKD. V shed 4 bases, J shed 2 bases, and the junction held 4 bases outside the gene matches. The CDR3 extends over 14 amino acids.

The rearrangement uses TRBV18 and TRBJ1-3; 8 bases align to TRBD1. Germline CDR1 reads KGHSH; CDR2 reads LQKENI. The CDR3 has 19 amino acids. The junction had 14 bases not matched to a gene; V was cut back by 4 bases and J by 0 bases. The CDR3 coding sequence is TGTGCCAGCTCACACCACTCGACAGGGGCCGCATCCTCTGGAAACACCATATATTTT. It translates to CASSHHSTGAASSGNTIYF.

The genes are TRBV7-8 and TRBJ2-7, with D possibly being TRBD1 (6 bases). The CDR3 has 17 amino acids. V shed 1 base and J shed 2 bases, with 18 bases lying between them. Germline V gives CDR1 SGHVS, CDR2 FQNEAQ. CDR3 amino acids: CASSLDKYRAPTYEQYF. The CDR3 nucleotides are TGTGCCAGCAGCTTAGATAAATACAGGGCCCCTACCTACGAGCAGTACTTC. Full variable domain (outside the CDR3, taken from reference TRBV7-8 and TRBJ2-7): GAGVSQSPRYKVAKRGQDVALRCDPISGHVSLFWYQQALGQGPEFLTYFQNEAQLDKSGLPSDRFFAERPEGSVSTLKIQRTQQEDSAVYLCASSLDKYRAPTYEQYFGPGTRLTVT.